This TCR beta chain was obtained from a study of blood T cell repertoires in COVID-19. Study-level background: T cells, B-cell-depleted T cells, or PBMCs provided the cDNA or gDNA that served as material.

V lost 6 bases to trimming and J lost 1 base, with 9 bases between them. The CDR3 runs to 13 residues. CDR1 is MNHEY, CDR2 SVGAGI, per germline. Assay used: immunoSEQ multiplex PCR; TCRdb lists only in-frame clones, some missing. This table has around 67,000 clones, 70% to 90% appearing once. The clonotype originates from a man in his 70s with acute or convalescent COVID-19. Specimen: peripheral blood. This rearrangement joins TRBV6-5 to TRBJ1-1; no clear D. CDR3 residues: CASRSSSNTEAFF. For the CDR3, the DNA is TGTGCCAGCAGATCTTCCTCGAACACTGAAGCTTTCTTT.